Listed here are 2 T cell receptor beta chains from one sample, sequenced in a study of T cell changes during pregnancy in multiple sclerosis. The table came from immunoSEQ multiplex PCR; TCRdb's copy has only in-frame clones and leaves some out. The top ten clones hold 3.5% of a sample with around 100,000 clones, roughly 92% of them seen once. Sequencing was performed on peripheral blood, taken after pregnancy. The origin of the receptors is a female donor with multiple sclerosis, enrolled in a pregnancy study.

The chain uses TRBV4-1 and TRBJ2-1; D may be TRBD2 (6 bases). With 4 bases removed from V and 0 bases from J, the gap between germline ends came to 19 bases. Germline V gene lookup returns CDR1 MGHRA and CDR2 YSYEKL. This CDR3 is 18 amino acids long. CDR3 in amino acids: CASSPETGGKSSYNEQFF. The CDR3 DNA is TGCGCCAGCAGCCCAGAAACAGGCGGGAAGAGCTCCTACAATGAGCAGTTCTTC.

The chain carries TRBV25-1 and TRBJ2-1, with D maybe TRBD2 (6 bases). The CDR3 is 15 residues long. The V gene lost 4 bases and the J gene lost 5 bases, with 15 bases spanning the gap. The germline V gene encodes CDR1 MGHDK and CDR2 SYGVNS. The CDR3: CASSAAGLHNNEQFF. The CDR3 region has the DNA TGTGCCAGCAGTGCCGCGGGGCTACACAACAATGAGCAGTTCTTC.